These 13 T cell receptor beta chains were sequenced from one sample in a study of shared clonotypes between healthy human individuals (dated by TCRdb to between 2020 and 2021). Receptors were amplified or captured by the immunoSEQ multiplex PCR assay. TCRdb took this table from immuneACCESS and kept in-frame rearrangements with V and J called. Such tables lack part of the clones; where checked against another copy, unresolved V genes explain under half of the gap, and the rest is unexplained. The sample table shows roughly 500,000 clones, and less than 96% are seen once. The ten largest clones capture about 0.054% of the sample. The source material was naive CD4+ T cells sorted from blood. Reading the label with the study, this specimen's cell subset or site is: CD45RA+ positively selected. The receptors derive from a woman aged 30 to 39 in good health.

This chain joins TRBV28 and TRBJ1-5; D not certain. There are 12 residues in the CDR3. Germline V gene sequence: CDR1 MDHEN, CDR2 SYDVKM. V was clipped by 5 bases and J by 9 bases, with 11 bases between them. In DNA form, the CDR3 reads TGTGCCAGCAGTGATCTCTTTTCGCCCCAGCATTTT. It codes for CASSDLFSPQHF.

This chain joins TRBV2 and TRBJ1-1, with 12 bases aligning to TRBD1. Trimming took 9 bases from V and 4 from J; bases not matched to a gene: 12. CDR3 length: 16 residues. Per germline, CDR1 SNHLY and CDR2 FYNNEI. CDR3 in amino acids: CARRGQGAWGSTEAFF. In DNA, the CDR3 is TGTGCCAGGAGGGGACAGGGGGCATGGGGGAGCACTGAAGCTTTCTTT.

The CDR3 is CASSLKTSTSGRDNEQFF. In DNA form, the CDR3 reads TGTGCCAGCAGCTTAAAAACCTCGACTAGCGGGAGAGACAATGAGCAGTTCTTC. This sequence joins TRBV7-9 and TRBJ2-1, with 12 bases identical to TRBD2. Germline CDR1 SEHNR, CDR2 FQNEAQ (reference sequence). This CDR3 is 18 amino acids long. Trimming took 2 bases from V and 5 from J; bases not matched to a gene: 10.

This chain's CDR3 is CATRGIRWDTQYF. The CDR3 DNA reads TGTGCCACCCGGGGGATCCGCTGGGATACGCAGTATTTT. The V and J genes are TRBV19 and TRBJ2-3; perhaps TRBD2 as D (6 bases). Germline V gene lookup returns CDR1 LNHDA and CDR2 SQIVND (reference sequence). The CDR3 runs 13 residues. Trimming removed 10 bases at V and 6 bases at J, with 17 bases between.

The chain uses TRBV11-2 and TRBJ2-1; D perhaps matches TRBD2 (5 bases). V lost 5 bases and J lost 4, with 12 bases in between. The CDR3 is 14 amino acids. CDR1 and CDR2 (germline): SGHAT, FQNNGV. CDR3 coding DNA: TGTGCCAGCAGCCCATCACTAGATTACAATGAGCAGTTCTTC. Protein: CASSPSLDYNEQFF. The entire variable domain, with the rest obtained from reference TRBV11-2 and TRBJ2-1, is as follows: EAGVAQSPRYKIIEKRQSVAFWCNPISGHATLYWYQQILGQGPKLLIQFQNNGVVDDSQLPKDRFSAERLKGVDSTLKIQPAKLEDSAVYLCASSPSLDYNEQFFGPGTRLTVL.

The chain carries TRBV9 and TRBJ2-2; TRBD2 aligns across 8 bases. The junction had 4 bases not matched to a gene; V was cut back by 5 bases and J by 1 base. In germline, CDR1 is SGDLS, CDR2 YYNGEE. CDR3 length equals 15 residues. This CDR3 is CASRTGTRNTGELFF. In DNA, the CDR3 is TGTGCCAGCAGAACCGGGACTAGGAACACCGGGGAGCTGTTTTTT. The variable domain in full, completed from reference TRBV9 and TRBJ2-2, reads DSGVTQTPKHLITATGQRVTLRCSPRSGDLSVYWYQQSLDQGLQFLIQYYNGEERAKGNILERFSAQQFPDLHSELNLSSLELGDSALYFCASRTGTRNTGELFFGEGSRLTVL.

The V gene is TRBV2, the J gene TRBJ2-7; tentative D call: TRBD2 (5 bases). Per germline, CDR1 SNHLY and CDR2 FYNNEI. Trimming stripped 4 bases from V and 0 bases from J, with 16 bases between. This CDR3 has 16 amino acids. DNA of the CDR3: TGTGCCAGCAGTGTATCCGAAGCGGTGAGCTCCTACGAGCAGTACTTC. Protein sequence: CASSVSEAVSSYEQYF.

The CDR3 DNA reads as TGTGCCAGCTCACATCCGGGACAGAACTATGGCTACACCTTC. Translating it yields CASSHPGQNYGYTF. The chain recombines TRBV18 with TRBJ1-2; 7 bases are shared with TRBD1. CDR1 and CDR2 (germline): KGHSH, LQKENI. The V and J ends lost 4 bases and 2 bases, in that order; junction bases with no gene match: 4. The CDR3 contains 14 residues.

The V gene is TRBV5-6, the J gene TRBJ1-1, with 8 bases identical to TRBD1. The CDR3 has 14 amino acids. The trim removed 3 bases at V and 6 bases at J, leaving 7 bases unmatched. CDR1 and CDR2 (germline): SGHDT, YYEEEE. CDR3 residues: CASSSGTGWAEAFF. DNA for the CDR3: TGTGCCAGCAGCTCAGGGACAGGCTGGGCTGAAGCTTTCTTT. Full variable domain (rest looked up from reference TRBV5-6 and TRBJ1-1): DAGVTQSPTHLIKTRGQQVTLRCSPKSGHDTVSWYQQALGQGPQFIFQYYEEEERQRGNFPDRFSGHQFPNYSSELNVNALLLGDSALYLCASSSGTGWAEAFFGQGTRLTVV.

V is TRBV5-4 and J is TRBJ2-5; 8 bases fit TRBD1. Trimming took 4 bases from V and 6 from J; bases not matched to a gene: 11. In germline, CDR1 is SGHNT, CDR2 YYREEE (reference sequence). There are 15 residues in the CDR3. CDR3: CASSPPSGGAQTQYF. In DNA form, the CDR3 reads TGTGCCAGCAGCCCCCCCTCAGGGGGCGCACAGACCCAGTACTTC.

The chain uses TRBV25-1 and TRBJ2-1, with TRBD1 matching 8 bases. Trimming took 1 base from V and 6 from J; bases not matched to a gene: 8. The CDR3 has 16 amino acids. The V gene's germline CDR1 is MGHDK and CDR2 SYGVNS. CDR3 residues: CASSELSGQGRNEQFF. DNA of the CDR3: TGTGCCAGCAGTGAATTGTCCGGACAGGGTCGCAATGAGCAGTTCTTC.

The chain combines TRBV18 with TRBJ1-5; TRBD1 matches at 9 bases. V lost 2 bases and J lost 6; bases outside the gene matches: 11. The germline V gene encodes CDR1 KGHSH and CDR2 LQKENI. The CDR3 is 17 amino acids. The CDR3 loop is CASSPSGPGQGSQPQHF. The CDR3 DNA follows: TGTGCCAGCTCACCATCCGGACCGGGACAGGGAAGTCAGCCCCAGCATTTT.

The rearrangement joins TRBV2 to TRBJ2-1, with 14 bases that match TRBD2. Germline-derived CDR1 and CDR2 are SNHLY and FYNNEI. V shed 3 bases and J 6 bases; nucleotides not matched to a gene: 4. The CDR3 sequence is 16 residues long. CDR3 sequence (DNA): TGTGCCAGCAGTGAGGGTGGACTAGCGGGAGGCAATGAGCAGTTCTTC. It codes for CASSEGGLAGGNEQFF.